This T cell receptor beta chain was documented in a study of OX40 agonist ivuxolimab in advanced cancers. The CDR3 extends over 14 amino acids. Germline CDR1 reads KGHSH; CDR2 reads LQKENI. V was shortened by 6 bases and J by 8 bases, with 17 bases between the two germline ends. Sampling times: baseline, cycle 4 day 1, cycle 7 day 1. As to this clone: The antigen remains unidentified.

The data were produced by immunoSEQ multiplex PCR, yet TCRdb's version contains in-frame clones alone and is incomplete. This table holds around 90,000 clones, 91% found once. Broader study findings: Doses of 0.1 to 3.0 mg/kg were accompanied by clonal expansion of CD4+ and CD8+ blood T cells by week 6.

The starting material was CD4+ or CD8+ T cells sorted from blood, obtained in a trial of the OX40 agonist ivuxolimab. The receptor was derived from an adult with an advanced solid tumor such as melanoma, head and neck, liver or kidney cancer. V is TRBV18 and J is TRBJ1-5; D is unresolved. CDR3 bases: TGTGCCAGCTCCCTGCGCGGGAGCCAAGAGCCCCAGCATTTT. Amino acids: CASSLRGSQEPQHF.